Listed here are 22 T cell receptor beta chains from one sample, sequenced in a study of T cell responses to AZD1222 COVID-19 vaccine. The protocol was immunoSEQ multiplex PCR, while the TCRdb copy is restricted to in-frame clones and leaves out a portion. In the table there are 100,000 to 150,000 clones, approximately 90% of which are singletons. Sequencing used peripheral blood, obtained on day 0 of AZD1222 vaccination. These receptor sequences come from an adult in good health.

V usage is TRBV9 and J usage is TRBJ1-1, with D perhaps TRBD1 (6 bases). V lost 2 bases, J lost 1 base, and 12 bases lay in between. The CDR3 totals 15 residues. Looked up from germline, CDR1 is SGDLS and CDR2 is YYNGEE. The CDR3 coding sequence is TGTGCCAGCAGCGTCGGGACACAGGGGAACACTGAAGCTTTCTTT. It encodes CASSVGTQGNTEAFF.

The CDR3 sequence: CASSDEGATYNEQFF. DNA for the CDR3: TGTGCCAGCAGTGATGAGGGGGCCACCTACAATGAGCAGTTCTTC. The chain combines TRBV6-1 with TRBJ2-1; 7 bases are shared with TRBD1. This CDR3 contains 15 residues. CDR1 is MNHNS and CDR2 is SASEGT in the germline V gene. V was pared by 3 bases and J by 2 bases, with 4 bases of the junction left unmatched.

Concerning this clone itself: The sample contains more than one DNA sequence encoding this CDR3. The rearrangement uses TRBV11-2 and TRBJ2-7; tentatively, D is TRBD2 (5 bases). CDR3 length: 12 amino acids. Germline V gene sequence: CDR1 SGHAT, CDR2 FQNNGV. V lost 3 bases, J lost 3 bases, and 6 bases lay in between. CDR3 loop: CASSLAGYEQYF. DNA for the CDR3: TGTGCCAGCAGCTTGGCGGGCTACGAGCAGTACTTC.

V usage is TRBV28 and J usage is TRBJ2-7; 8 bases are shared with TRBD2. Germline CDR1 is MDHEN and CDR2 is SYDVKM. V gave up 7 bases and J gave up 2 bases; unmatched junction bases: 7. The CDR3 has 14 amino acids. CDR3 coding DNA: TGTGCCAGCATCCCGACTAGCGAGCCCTACGAGCAGTACTTC. Translating it yields CASIPTSEPYEQYF.

The CDR3 loop reads CASGGQFVNEQYF. In nucleotides, the CDR3 is TGTGCCAGCGGTGGACAGTTTGTCAACGAGCAGTACTTC. This rearrangement joins TRBV28 to TRBJ2-7; maybe TRBD1 (6 bases). The germline V and J ends were trimmed by 8 bases and 5 bases, with 16 bases remaining between them. The CDR3 is 13 amino acids. Germline assignment: CDR1 MDHEN and CDR2 SYDVKM.

The V call is TRBV5-1, the J call TRBJ1-5, with D possibly matching TRBD1 (5 bases). The germline V and J ends were trimmed by 0 bases and 6 bases, with 13 bases remaining between them. This CDR3 contains 15 residues. The germline CDR1 and CDR2 sequences are SGHRS and YFSETQ. CDR3 sequence reads: CASSLGGGAGQPQHF. CDR3 DNA: TGCGCCAGCAGCTTGGGGGGAGGGGCAGGTCAGCCCCAGCATTTT.

This clone was observed a single time. Other DNA sequences in the same sample also yield this CDR3. V usage is TRBV5-1 and J usage is TRBJ1-1; a weak D match, TRBD1 (6 bases). Germline CDR1 SGHRS, CDR2 YFSETQ. This CDR3 contains 14 residues. With 0 bases removed from V and 4 bases from J, the gap between germline ends came to 10 bases. CDR3 DNA sequence: TGCGCCAGCAGCTTGGGTGGAGGGGGCACTGAAGCTTTCTTT. It specifies CASSLGGGGTEAFF.

V usage is TRBV27 and J usage is TRBJ2-7, with D maybe TRBD1 (5 bases). V was trimmed by 5 bases and J by 5 bases, leaving 19 bases between them. CDR3 length equals 15 residues. CDR1 is MNHEY and CDR2 is SMNVEV in the germline V gene (reference sequence). Here the CDR3 DNA reads TGTGCCAGCAGTCCGAGGATGGGGCGAGTCAACGAGCAGTACTTC. Encoded protein: CASSPRMGRVNEQYF.

The rearrangement links TRBV19 to TRBJ1-5; TRBD1 matches 9 bases. V lost 4 bases to trimming and J lost 15 bases; unmatched junction nucleotides: 13. Germline V CDR1 and CDR2: LNHDA, SQIVND (reference sequence). The CDR3 extends over 14 amino acids. The CDR3 reads CASSTDRGEGLWHF. The DNA for the CDR3 is TGTGCCAGTAGTACGGACAGGGGAGAGGGGTTGTGGCATTTT. Full variable domain (missing parts from reference TRBV19 and TRBJ1-5): DGGITQSPKYLFRKEGQNVTLSCEQNLNHDAMYWYRQDPGQGLRLIYYSQIVNDFQKGDIAEGYSVSREKKESFPLTVTSAQKNPTAFYLCASSTDRGEGLWHFGDGTRLSIL.

V and J are TRBV11-2 and TRBJ2-3, with D unresolved. The CDR3 consists of 13 residues. The ends were cut back, 5 bases at V and 2 bases at J, with 8 bases in the middle. Germline-derived CDR1 and CDR2 are SGHAT and FQNNGV. CDR3 protein: CASSLGNTDTQYF. CDR3 in DNA: TGTGCCAGCAGCCTAGGCAACACAGATACGCAGTATTTT. The entire variable domain, with the rest obtained from reference TRBV11-2 and TRBJ2-3, is as follows: EAGVAQSPRYKIIEKRQSVAFWCNPISGHATLYWYQQILGQGPKLLIQFQNNGVVDDSQLPKDRFSAERLKGVDSTLKIQPAKLEDSAVYLCASSLGNTDTQYFGPGTRLTVL.

V gene TRBV24-1 combines with J gene TRBJ2-1; 10 bases agree with TRBD1. The CDR3 covers 16 residues. Germline CDR1 KGHDR, CDR2 SFDVKD. J was trimmed by 2 bases and V by 2 bases; bases with no gene match: 2. The CDR3 DNA sequence: TGTGCCACCAGTGATTGGGGGACAGGGGCCTACAATGAGCAGTTCTTC. As protein: CATSDWGTGAYNEQFF.

The chain uses TRBV24-1 and TRBJ2-7; TRBD1 matches at 9 bases. The CDR3 has 17 residues. Germline V lookup: CDR1 KGHDR, CDR2 SFDVKD. Unmatched junction bases numbered 14, after V lost 4 bases and J lost 5 bases. CDR3 sequence reads: CATSEKSTGTGRHEQYF. CDR3 DNA: TGTGCCACCAGTGAAAAATCCACCGGGACAGGGAGACACGAGCAGTACTTC.

The genes are TRBV5-8 and TRBJ2-7; weak D call: TRBD2 (6 bases). The CDR3 totals 18 residues. Germline V gives CDR1 SGHTS, CDR2 YDEGEE. V was trimmed by 4 bases and J by 3 bases, leaving 26 bases between them. The CDR3 DNA reads TGTGCCAGCAGCCACCTAAGACAGTTCGGAGGGGCATACTACGAGCAGTACTTC. It encodes CASSHLRQFGGAYYEQYF.

The chain carries TRBV19 and TRBJ2-2; the D gene is possibly TRBD1 (5 bases). CDR1 is LNHDA, CDR2 SQIVND, per germline (reference sequence). This CDR3 is built from 14 residues. The V end was cut by 10 bases, the J end by 2 bases, with 14 bases between. CDR3 sequence: CATSGQGNTGELFF. The CDR3 DNA sequence: TGTGCCACCTCCGGGCAGGGAAACACCGGGGAGCTGTTTTTT.

The chain employs TRBV7-6 and TRBJ2-3; 8 bases are a match to TRBD2. Per germline, CDR1 SGHVS and CDR2 FNYEAQ. This CDR3 has 16 residues. With V trimmed by 5 bases and J by 6 bases, 13 bases remained unmatched. CDR3: CASSRPAGDLFDTQYF. CDR3 coding DNA: TGTGCCAGCAGCCGACCAGCGGGAGACTTGTTTGATACGCAGTATTTT.

The chain employs TRBV28 and TRBJ1-6; 8 bases align to TRBD1. CDR1 is MDHEN and CDR2 is SYDVKM in the germline V gene. J lost 8 bases, V lost 6 bases, and 6 bases had no gene match. This CDR3 is 14 amino acids long. Here the CDR3 reads CASSPGQGHSPLHF. CDR3 in DNA: TGTGCCAGCAGCCCCGGACAGGGTCATTCACCCCTCCACTTT.

The genes are TRBV25-1 and TRBJ2-1; 7 bases fit TRBD2. Looked up from germline, CDR1 is MGHDK and CDR2 is SYGVNS. After removal of 7 bases from V and 7 bases from J, the junction contained 16 bases not matched to a gene. This CDR3 contains 16 residues. CDR3 loop: CASKSGTGTTWNEQFF. CDR3 nucleotides: TGTGCCAGCAAATCTGGGACCGGGACTACCTGGAATGAGCAGTTCTTC.

This clone has just one count. This chain links TRBV29-1 with TRBJ1-2, with unresolved D. CDR1 and CDR2 (germline): SQVTM, ANQGSEA. The CDR3 runs 12 residues. V was pared by 2 bases and J by 2 bases, with 6 bases between. The CDR3 region is CSVERENYGYTF. DNA for the CDR3: TGCAGCGTTGAACGCGAAAACTATGGCTACACCTTC.

This clone has a single count. The chain combines TRBV3-1 (or the pseudogene TRBV3-2) with TRBJ1-2; 10 bases fit TRBD1. This CDR3 comprises 16 residues. Trimming cost V 6 bases and J 4 bases; bases outside gene matches: 11. Germline lookup yields CDR1 LGHDT and CDR2 YNNKEL (reference sequence). The CDR3 loop reads CASSLLSGQGIYGYTF. The CDR3 bases are TGTGCCAGCAGTCTTCTATCGGGACAGGGGATCTATGGCTACACCTTC.

With respect to this clone: Within the sample, other DNA sequences also encode this same CDR3. The CDR3 sequence is CASSLDLGTEAFF. In nucleotides, the CDR3 is TGTGCCAGCAGCTTAGATCTCGGTACTGAAGCTTTCTTT. J is TRBJ1-1 and V is TRBV11-2; D gene uncertain. CDR1 is SGHAT and CDR2 is FQNNGV in the germline V gene. The CDR3 is 13 amino acids. Trimming stripped 0 bases from V and 5 bases from J, with 7 bases between.

The rearrangement links TRBV5-5 to TRBJ2-3; 10 bases match TRBD2. This CDR3 comprises 16 residues. V gave up 2 bases and J gave up 3 bases; unmatched junction bases: 6. The germline gives CDR1 SGHKS, CDR2 YYEKEE (reference sequence). CDR3 nucleotide sequence: TGTGCCAGCAGCTTTCTCAGCGGGAGGGATACAGATACGCAGTATTTT. This sequence encodes CASSFLSGRDTDTQYF.

This chain connects TRBV5-1 to TRBJ2-1; possibly TRBD2 for D (5 bases). CDR1 is SGHRS and CDR2 is YFSETQ in the germline V gene. The V end lost 0 bases, the J end lost 6 bases, and 7 bases lay between the germline ends. CDR3 length: 13 amino acids. The CDR3 DNA is TGCGCCAGCAGCTTGGGGACTGTCAATGAGCAGTTCTTC. As protein: CASSLGTVNEQFF.